A selection of T cell receptor beta chains follows, all from one sample in a study of early stage breast cancer tumors. Profiling relied on immunoSEQ multiplex PCR, and the TCRdb table lists in-frame clones only, not all of them. This table has roughly 40,000 clones, about 73% appearing once. The sequenced sample was blood. Receptors were obtained from a person in their fifties or sixties with breast cancer. Both conserved end residues are part of each CDR3. A D gene is named only where the DNA matches it firmly. A clone size is listed for some rows: how often the clone was seen (once, few, many), or a class if it is expanded.

NA | TRBJ1-2 | NA | TRBV30 | CAWSGASLVPSGYTF | TGTGCCTGGAGTGGGGCCTCCCTTGTCCCCTCTGGCTACACCTTC
few | TRBJ2-3 | TRBD1 | TRBV5-5 | CASSPRDRGQDTQYF | TGTGCCAGCAGCCCGCGGGACAGGGGCCAGGATACGCAGTATTTT
few | TRBJ1-6 | NA | TRBV6-6 | CASRQDSWGSPLHF | TGTGCCAGCAGACAGGACAGTTGGGGTTCACCCCTCCACTTT
NA | TRBJ2-2 | NA | TRBV25-1 | CASSELPGELFF | TGTGCCAGCAGTGAACTTCCCGGGGAGCTGTTTTTT
many | TRBJ2-5 | TRBD2 | TRBV5-1 | CASSLQGLAGGLETQYF | TGCGCCAGCAGCTTGCAGGGACTAGCGGGGGGGCTAGAGACCCAGTACTTC
NA | TRBJ1-1 | TRBD1 | TRBV5-4 | CASSPRGRGTEAFF | TGTGCCAGCAGCCCCAGGGGGCGAGGGACTGAAGCTTTCTTT
NA | TRBJ1-4 | TRBD1 | TRBV6-5 | CASSAGQGVNEKLFF | TGTGCCAGCAGTGCGGGACAGGGCGTGAATGAAAAACTGTTTTTT
NA | TRBJ1-1 | TRBD1 | TRBV25-1 | CASSDYPGQGAGEAFF | TGTGCCAGCAGTGACTATCCTGGACAGGGGGCAGGTGAAGCTTTCTTT
NA | TRBJ1-2 | NA | TRBV9 | CASSVSTFGGAFTF | TGTGCCAGCAGCGTATCCACGTTCGGGGGGGCCTTCACCTTC
NA | TRBJ1-2 | TRBD1 | TRBV5-4 | CASSLPWGQGARGYTF | TGTGCCAGCAGCTTGCCGTGGGGACAGGGGGCGCGAGGCTACACCTTC
few | TRBJ1-6 | TRBD1 | TRBV27 | CASSLLGQGRSPLHF | TGTGCCAGCAGTTTACTCGGACAGGGACGATCACCCCTCCACTTT